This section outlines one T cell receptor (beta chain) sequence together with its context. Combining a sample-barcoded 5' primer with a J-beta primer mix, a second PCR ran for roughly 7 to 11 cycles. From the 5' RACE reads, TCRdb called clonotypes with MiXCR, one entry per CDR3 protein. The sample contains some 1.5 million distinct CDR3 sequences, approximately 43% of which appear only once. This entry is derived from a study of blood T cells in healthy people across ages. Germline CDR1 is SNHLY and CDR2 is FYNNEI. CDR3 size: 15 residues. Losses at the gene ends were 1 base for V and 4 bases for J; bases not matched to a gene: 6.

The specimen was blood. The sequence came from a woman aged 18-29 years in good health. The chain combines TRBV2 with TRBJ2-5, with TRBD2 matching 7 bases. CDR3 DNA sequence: TGTGCCAGCAGTGAAGAGCGGGGATCGGCAGAGACCCAGTACTTC. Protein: CASSEERGSAETQYF. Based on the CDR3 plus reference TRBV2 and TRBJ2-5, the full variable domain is EPEVTQTPSHQVTQMGQEVILRCVPISNHLYFYWYRQILGQKVEFLVSFYNNEISEKSEIFDDQFSVERPDGSNFTLKIRSTKLEDSAMYFCASSEERGSAETQYFGPGTRLLVL.